A selection of T cell receptor beta chains follows, all from one sample in a study of human T cells and chemical hapten exposure. MiXCR, run by TCRdb on the RACE reads, gives a single entry per CDR3 protein. The sample shows tens of thousands of distinct CDR3 sequences, around 10% of them seen only once. This specimen was whole blood, taken in connection with sensitization to the hapten diphenylcyclopropenone (DPC). The source is a woman aged 50 to 60 with alopecia areata. Some clones in this sample may be carry-over from other donors' samples. The conserved cysteine and the conserved F or W are not part of the CDR3 here. The size field is filled for only some rows; it gives once, few, many or a size class.

cdr3_aa	clone_size	v_call	j_call
SGGLTGDTEAF	.	TRBV29-1	TRBJ1-1
ASSRGQGLF	.	TRBV7-9	TRBJ2-1
ASSLTAGPLAEQY	few	TRBV5-1	TRBJ2-7
SAGQGIYEKLF	.	TRBV20-1	TRBJ1-4
ASSYPGGKETQY	many	TRBV28	TRBJ2-5
ASSLRQVAYNEQF	few	TRBV11-2	TRBJ2-1
ATSDPWVRSGGGTDTQY	few	TRBV15	TRBJ2-3
ASSYGRRGNEQF	many	TRBV6-6	TRBJ2-1
ASSPIRQSSSYEQY	few	TRBV18	TRBJ2-7
ATSRDPAGSYEKLF	few	TRBV15	TRBJ1-4
ASTVGPREQF	many	TRBV28	TRBJ2-1
ASSPSGGEGPQH	few	TRBV18	TRBJ1-5
ASSLYGEYGYT	many	TRBV11-2	TRBJ1-2
ASSPGAGRGSLYQETQY	few	TRBV5-6	TRBJ2-5
AIRGVGQGPDTQY	many	TRBV10-3	TRBJ2-3
ASSLRWIRAKNIQY	.	TRBV27	TRBJ2-4
ASSPPGGSYEQY	many	TRBV18	TRBJ2-7
ASAPPPRAGANVLT	few	TRBV14	TRBJ2-6
ASSLTSGRGADTQY	many	TRBV28	TRBJ2-3
ASSQAFYRGRVHEQY	few	TRBV14	TRBJ2-7
ANSSAGQGSTGGLF	.	TRBV18	TRBJ2-2
ATSNGVTDTQY	few	TRBV15	TRBJ2-3
ASTPAQGTDTQY	.	TRBV9	TRBJ2-3
SASLQAYEQY	few	TRBV20-1	TRBJ2-7
SFSRGTQY	many	TRBV29-1	TRBJ2-3
ASSSGQGYTEAF	many	TRBV11-3	TRBJ1-1
ASSLVIVAGTEAF	many	TRBV5-5	TRBJ1-1
ASRWGGTDTQY	many	TRBV2	TRBJ2-3
ASSYQGAGTNEKLF	.	TRBV2	TRBJ1-4
ASSLEETGLYNEQF	.	TRBV21-1	TRBJ2-1
ASSLALTDPKFYEQY	.	TRBV12-3/TRBV12-4	TRBJ2-7
ASRTSPVNSPLH	.	TRBV6-5	TRBJ1-6
SVDLTAWGYT	many	TRBV29-1	TRBJ1-2
ASGKDWGETQY	many	TRBV6-2/TRBV6-3	TRBJ2-5
ASSLALAGIAKNIQY	many	TRBV7-8	TRBJ2-4
ASSLARGTEAF	.	TRBV7-9	TRBJ1-1
ASSRTSGGSRQY	.	TRBV6-2/TRBV6-3	TRBJ2-7
ASSPQAGSYEQY	.	TRBV7-7	TRBJ2-7
ASSSSTGYAGELF	many	TRBV11-1	TRBJ2-2
SFRTGDFAGNTIY	many	TRBV29-1	TRBJ1-3
ASSLAQGGIQY	few	TRBV7-2	TRBJ2-4
ASRLGDLRGTEAF	.	TRBV2	TRBJ1-1
ASGLVRAQY	many	TRBV28	TRBJ2-5
ASSRGSSLNTEAF	many	TRBV12-3/TRBV12-4	TRBJ1-1
ATGTADNEQF	many	TRBV24-1	TRBJ2-1
ASSLLTSGYT	few	TRBV7-9	TRBJ1-2
ASSSQGDNSPLH	few	TRBV7-9	TRBJ1-6
ASTPQGQVGKNTEAF	few	TRBV28	TRBJ1-1
ASSLVAGGSYNEQF	few	TRBV5-1	TRBJ2-1
ACKLAAGGNEQF	.	TRBV6-1	TRBJ2-1
ASSSPHLAGATGELF	many	TRBV4-1	TRBJ2-2
ASSHPGETYGYT	many	TRBV5-1	TRBJ1-2
ASSTTSGRKF	many	TRBV6-2/TRBV6-3	TRBJ2-1
ASSLVRVQY	.	TRBV27	TRBJ2-7
ASKGLEETQY	few	TRBV6-5	TRBJ2-5
ASSLPGVAGSYNEQF	many	TRBV12-3/TRBV12-4	TRBJ2-1
ASSPGQGASYGYT	many	TRBV18	TRBJ1-2
ASSMNQQETQY	.	TRBV19	TRBJ2-5
ASSQLRFGNQPQH	few	TRBV28	TRBJ1-5